This TCR beta chain was recorded in a study of beta chain features in type 1 diabetes. Study-level background: Patient and healthy donor groups were alike in age, gender and cell yields.

Germline CDR1 MNHEY, CDR2 SMNVEV (reference sequence). V was shortened by 7 bases and J by 0 bases, with 13 bases between the two germline ends. The CDR3 runs to 14 residues. Of the isolated RNA, all was reverse transcribed, and so the sequenced material was expressed TCRB transcripts. Roughly 3.6 million reads per sample were averaged for naive, central memory and regulatory samples. Sequenced by immunoSEQ multiplex PCR; TCRdb stores in-frame clones only, minus some. This table holds hundreds of thousands of clones, 11% found once. Input material: naive CD4+ T cells from blood. The clonotype comes from a woman between 18 and 29 years old in good health. J is TRBJ2-7 and V is TRBV27; no firm D call. DNA of the CDR3: TGTGCCAGCACCGGTCCCTGGGGCTCCTACGAGCAGTACGTC. Translating it yields CASTGPWGSYEQYV.